Listed below are T cell receptor beta chains from one sample, sequenced in a study of PD-1 blockade in classical Hodgkin lymphoma. The method was immunoSEQ multiplex PCR; TCRdb's version includes in-frame clones alone and lacks a portion of them. Of some 48,000 clones in the sample, 80% are singletons; the top ten hold around 20%. Material: peripheral blood mononuclear cells (PBMCs), obtained before the fourth cycle of nivolumab. These receptor sequences come from a human donor with classical Hodgkin lymphoma. Each CDR3 is given with its conserved first and last residue. The order of the fields is V gene, J gene, clone size, D gene, CDR3 DNA, CDR3 protein. D genes are given only for firm matches. Expanded clones are given a class, and other clones once, few, many or no size at all.

V gene: TRBV7-2; J gene: TRBJ1-1; clone size: medium-sized; D gene: NA; CDR3 DNA: TGTGCCAGCAGCTTAGCCACAGCATGGCCCGAAGCTTTCTTT; CDR3 protein: CASSLATAWPEAFF
V gene: TRBV11-2; J gene: TRBJ2-1; clone size: NA; D gene: TRBD2; CDR3 DNA: TGTGCCAGCAGCTTAGATGGAGCGGGATGGTACAATGAGCAGTTCTTC; CDR3 protein: CASSLDGAGWYNEQFF
V gene: TRBV10-3; J gene: TRBJ1-2; clone size: NA; D gene: TRBD1; CDR3 DNA: TGTGCCATCAGTGAGCCCGGGACAGTCTATGGCTACACCTTC; CDR3 protein: CAISEPGTVYGYTF
V gene: TRBV5-6; J gene: TRBJ2-1; clone size: NA; D gene: NA; CDR3 DNA: TGTGCCAGCAGTTCAATAGCGGACTCCTACAATGAGCAGTTCTTC; CDR3 protein: CASSSIADSYNEQFF
V gene: TRBV18; J gene: TRBJ2-7; clone size: NA; D gene: TRBD1; CDR3 DNA: TGTGCCAGCTCAATGACCGGGACAGGGCAGAGAGAGCAGTACTTC; CDR3 protein: CASSMTGTGQREQYF
V gene: TRBV6-5; J gene: TRBJ1-6; clone size: NA; D gene: NA; CDR3 DNA: TGTGCCAGCAGTCCCGAGCAGGGAGGGGCCCTCCACTTT; CDR3 protein: CASSPEQGGALHF
V gene: TRBV7-7; J gene: TRBJ1-1; clone size: NA; D gene: TRBD1; CDR3 DNA: TGTGCCAGCAGCGCAGGGACAGGGGCTACTGAAGCTTTCTTT; CDR3 protein: CASSAGTGATEAFF
V gene: TRBV28; J gene: TRBJ1-2; clone size: NA; D gene: NA; CDR3 DNA: TGTGCCAGCAGTTTTCCTCCCCAGGGGCGACCGGGCTATGGCTACACCTTC; CDR3 protein: CASSFPPQGRPGYGYTF
V gene: TRBV2; J gene: TRBJ1-4; clone size: few; D gene: NA; CDR3 DNA: TGTGCCAGCAGTGTTGCGGGCGAAAAACTGTTTTTT; CDR3 protein: CASSVAGEKLFF
V gene: TRBV29-1; J gene: TRBJ2-3; clone size: NA; D gene: TRBD2; CDR3 DNA: TGCAGCGTTCCGAGCGGGGGGGCCAGAGATACGCAGTATTTT; CDR3 protein: CSVPSGGARDTQYF
V gene: TRBV10-3; J gene: TRBJ1-2; clone size: NA; D gene: NA; CDR3 DNA: TGTGCCATCAGTGAGGTCTCCGGGGGCAGGGGCTACACCTTC; CDR3 protein: CAISEVSGGRGYTF
V gene: TRBV18; J gene: TRBJ2-1; clone size: NA; D gene: NA; CDR3 DNA: TGTGCCAGTTCCCAGGGGTACTCCTACAATGAGCAGTTCTTC; CDR3 protein: CASSQGYSYNEQFF
V gene: TRBV6-5; J gene: TRBJ2-7; clone size: NA; D gene: TRBD1; CDR3 DNA: TGTGCCAGCAGTTACCAAAGGGACAGGGCCGGGGAGCAGTACTTC; CDR3 protein: CASSYQRDRAGEQYF
V gene: TRBV23-1; J gene: TRBJ2-3; clone size: NA; D gene: TRBD2; CDR3 DNA: TGCGCCAGCAGTCAAACGGGCGGGGAAAGGATCGCGGGGGGCACAGATACGCAGTATTTT; CDR3 protein: CASSQTGGERIAGGTDTQYF
V gene: TRBV28; J gene: TRBJ2-5; clone size: NA; D gene: TRBD2; CDR3 DNA: TGTGCCAGCAGTTTAGGGACTAGCGGGGGAGCGGCCCAAGAGACCCAGTACTTC; CDR3 protein: CASSLGTSGGAAQETQYF
V gene: TRBV11-3; J gene: TRBJ2-7; clone size: NA; D gene: NA; CDR3 DNA: TGTGCCAGCAGCTTAGATAGCCGAGCCTACGAGCAGTACTTC; CDR3 protein: CASSLDSRAYEQYF
V gene: TRBV6-5; J gene: TRBJ1-3; clone size: once; D gene: NA; CDR3 DNA: TGTGCCATCAGTGATAACAAAGGGGCGCACACCATATATTTT; CDR3 protein: CAISDNKGAHTIYF
V gene: TRBV6-5; J gene: TRBJ2-7; clone size: NA; D gene: TRBD2; CDR3 DNA: TGTGCCAGCAGTACGGGGGGCTACGAGCAGTACTTC; CDR3 protein: CASSTGGYEQYF
V gene: TRBV14; J gene: TRBJ2-3; clone size: NA; D gene: TRBD2; CDR3 DNA: TGTGCCAGCAGCCACCGGACTAGCGGGAGCACAGATACGCAGTATTTT; CDR3 protein: CASSHRTSGSTDTQYF
V gene: TRBV18; J gene: TRBJ2-3; clone size: NA; D gene: NA; CDR3 DNA: TGTGCCAGCTCACCCAAAGAGGATACGCAGTATTTT; CDR3 protein: CASSPKEDTQYF
V gene: TRBV28; J gene: TRBJ2-1; clone size: NA; D gene: TRBD1; CDR3 DNA: TGTGCCAGCAGCACTACGGGACAGGGGGAGTTCTTC; CDR3 protein: CASSTTGQGEFF
V gene: TRBV9; J gene: TRBJ1-2; clone size: few; D gene: TRBD1; CDR3 DNA: TGTGCCAGCAGCGAGACCGGGACAGGGTATGGCTACACCTTC; CDR3 protein: CASSETGTGYGYTF
V gene: TRBV2; J gene: TRBJ2-7; clone size: NA; D gene: NA; CDR3 DNA: TGTGCCAGCAGTGAAGTGGGAGGCAGGGGCCGCGAGCAGTACTTC; CDR3 protein: CASSEVGGRGREQYF
V gene: TRBV7-9; J gene: TRBJ2-5; clone size: NA; D gene: NA; CDR3 DNA: TGTGCCAGCAGGGGGCTCGCGGAGACCCAGTACTTC; CDR3 protein: CASRGLAETQYF
V gene: TRBV28; J gene: TRBJ2-1; clone size: NA; D gene: NA; CDR3 DNA: TGTGCCAGCATACCGGGGGGCTTGGCCTACAATGAGCAGTTCTTC; CDR3 protein: CASIPGGLAYNEQFF
V gene: TRBV6-5; J gene: TRBJ2-7; clone size: NA; D gene: TRBD1; CDR3 DNA: TGTGCCAGCAGTCCGGCCCGGGACAGGCGCTACGAGCAGTACTTC; CDR3 protein: CASSPARDRRYEQYF
V gene: TRBV2; J gene: TRBJ2-7; clone size: NA; D gene: NA; CDR3 DNA: TGTGCCAGCAGTTCTAAAGGCTACGAGCAGTACTTC; CDR3 protein: CASSSKGYEQYF
V gene: TRBV5-5; J gene: TRBJ2-1; clone size: once; D gene: NA; CDR3 DNA: TGTGCCAGCAGCTTGCAGGGCTACAATGAGCAGTTCTTC; CDR3 protein: CASSLQGYNEQFF
V gene: TRBV6-5; J gene: TRBJ1-5; clone size: once; D gene: NA; CDR3 DNA: TGTGCCAGCAGCGGAGGATCCGCCCCTTATCAGCCCCAGCATTTT; CDR3 protein: CASSGGSAPYQPQHF
V gene: TRBV5-6; J gene: TRBJ1-1; clone size: NA; D gene: NA; CDR3 DNA: TGTGCCGGGATGACAGGCTTAATGAACACTGAAGCTTTCTTT; CDR3 protein: CAGMTGLMNTEAFF
V gene: TRBV7-2; J gene: TRBJ2-7; clone size: NA; D gene: NA; CDR3 DNA: TGTGCCAGCAGTCCACCTAGTTCCTACGAGCAGTACTTC; CDR3 protein: CASSPPSSYEQYF
V gene: TRBV9; J gene: TRBJ2-1; clone size: NA; D gene: NA; CDR3 DNA: TGTGCCAGCAGCGTAGGACAATTGGAAAAGTTCTTC; CDR3 protein: CASSVGQLEKFF
V gene: TRBV5-8; J gene: TRBJ2-7; clone size: NA; D gene: TRBD1; CDR3 DNA: TGTGCCAGCAGCATGGAACGGACAGGTCGGGAGCAGTACTTC; CDR3 protein: CASSMERTGREQYF
V gene: TRBV7-2; J gene: TRBJ2-7; clone size: once; D gene: NA; CDR3 DNA: TGTGCCAGCAGCTTACTCAGGTCCTACGAGCAGTACTTC; CDR3 protein: CASSLLRSYEQYF
V gene: TRBV7-2; J gene: TRBJ2-7; clone size: NA; D gene: NA; CDR3 DNA: TGTGCCAGCAGTCCTTTAGCTGTCCGGTCCTACGAGCAGTACTTC; CDR3 protein: CASSPLAVRSYEQYF
V gene: TRBV29-1; J gene: TRBJ2-7; clone size: NA; D gene: TRBD1; CDR3 DNA: TGCAGCGTTTTGAGAGGGACAGGGGTCTACGAGCAGTACTTC; CDR3 protein: CSVLRGTGVYEQYF
V gene: TRBV4-2; J gene: TRBJ1-1; clone size: NA; D gene: NA; CDR3 DNA: TGTGCCAGCAGCCAAGAAAGGACAGTGAACACTGAAGCTTTCTTT; CDR3 protein: CASSQERTVNTEAFF
V gene: TRBV7-9; J gene: TRBJ1-2; clone size: NA; D gene: NA; CDR3 DNA: TGTGCCAGCAGCTTTACGGGAGTCTATGGCTACACCTTC; CDR3 protein: CASSFTGVYGYTF
V gene: TRBV28; J gene: TRBJ1-5; clone size: NA; D gene: NA; CDR3 DNA: TGTGCCAGCAGTTTATTGTTGGGGGGCCCAAGCGGCAATCAGCCCCAGCATTTT; CDR3 protein: CASSLLLGGPSGNQPQHF
V gene: TRBV5-6; J gene: TRBJ2-1; clone size: NA; D gene: TRBD2; CDR3 DNA: TGTGCCAGCAGCTTGGAACTAGCGGGAGTCGACAATGAGCAGTTCTTC; CDR3 protein: CASSLELAGVDNEQFF
V gene: TRBV7-8; J gene: TRBJ2-2; clone size: NA; D gene: NA; CDR3 DNA: TGTGCCAGCAGCTTAGAGAGGGCGAACACCGGGGAGCTGTTTTTT; CDR3 protein: CASSLERANTGELFF
V gene: TRBV6-5; J gene: TRBJ2-7; clone size: NA; D gene: NA; CDR3 DNA: TGTGCCAGCAGTTACTCGATTTATCCTGGGGTAAGCGAGCAGTACTTC; CDR3 protein: CASSYSIYPGVSEQYF
V gene: TRBV11-2; J gene: TRBJ2-5; clone size: NA; D gene: TRBD1; CDR3 DNA: TGTGCCAGCAGTCCCAGTGACAGGGGAGGAGAGACCCAGTACTTC; CDR3 protein: CASSPSDRGGETQYF
V gene: TRBV27; J gene: TRBJ1-1; clone size: NA; D gene: TRBD1; CDR3 DNA: TGTGCCAGCAGTCCCCCGGGACAGGGCATCGGGACCAACGAAGCTTTCTTT; CDR3 protein: CASSPPGQGIGTNEAFF
V gene: TRBV30; J gene: TRBJ1-2; clone size: NA; D gene: NA; CDR3 DNA: TGTGCCTGGAGCGCTCCCTGGGGGGTGTCATATGGCTACACCTTC; CDR3 protein: CAWSAPWGVSYGYTF
V gene: TRBV5-1; J gene: TRBJ1-2; clone size: NA; D gene: TRBD1; CDR3 DNA: TGCGCCAGCAGCTTGGTTCGGGGACAGGGGGGTGGCTACACCTTC; CDR3 protein: CASSLVRGQGGGYTF
V gene: TRBV30; J gene: TRBJ1-4; clone size: NA; D gene: NA; CDR3 DNA: TGTGCCTGGATGCGGGTCGGGGAAAAGATGGAAAAACTGTTTTTT; CDR3 protein: CAWMRVGEKMEKLFF
V gene: TRBV5-6; J gene: TRBJ1-2; clone size: NA; D gene: TRBD1; CDR3 DNA: TGTGCCAGCAGCCTACGACAGGGGGCCTTATCCTTGGGCTACACCTTC; CDR3 protein: CASSLRQGALSLGYTF
V gene: TRBV5-4; J gene: TRBJ2-6; clone size: NA; D gene: TRBD1; CDR3 DNA: TGTGCCAGTCGACAGGGGGCAAGTGGGGCCAACGTCCTGACTTTC; CDR3 protein: CASRQGASGANVLTF
V gene: TRBV7-2; J gene: TRBJ2-2; clone size: NA; D gene: NA; CDR3 DNA: TGTGCCAGCAGCGGCGGTATAGTGCCCACCGGGGAGCTGTTTTTT; CDR3 protein: CASSGGIVPTGELFF
V gene: TRBV7-9; J gene: TRBJ2-3; clone size: NA; D gene: NA; CDR3 DNA: TGTGCCAGCAGCTTAGCGGCAGGGGTGGTAGATACGCAGTATTTT; CDR3 protein: CASSLAAGVVDTQYF
V gene: TRBV5-1; J gene: TRBJ2-5; clone size: NA; D gene: NA; CDR3 DNA: TGCGCCAGCAGCTTGGGGGGGTCTAGCGAGGAGACCCAGTACTTC; CDR3 protein: CASSLGGSSEETQYF
V gene: TRBV7-6; J gene: TRBJ2-1; clone size: NA; D gene: TRBD2; CDR3 DNA: TGTGCCAGCAGCTTAGCGCTTAGCGGGGGGTCCAATGAGCAGTTCTTC; CDR3 protein: CASSLALSGGSNEQFF
V gene: TRBV30; J gene: TRBJ1-1; clone size: NA; D gene: TRBD1; CDR3 DNA: TGTGCCTGGAGCCAACCGCCTCGGACAGGGAGAACTGAAGCTTTCTTT; CDR3 protein: CAWSQPPRTGRTEAFF
V gene: TRBV5-5; J gene: TRBJ2-3; clone size: NA; D gene: NA; CDR3 DNA: TGTGCCAGCAGCTTGGAACCTGAGACGTACCTCACAGATACGCAGTATTTT; CDR3 protein: CASSLEPETYLTDTQYF
V gene: TRBV5-5; J gene: TRBJ1-6; clone size: few; D gene: NA; CDR3 DNA: TGTGCCAGCAGCTTGGCTGGGACCCCTCAGTCCCTCCACTTT; CDR3 protein: CASSLAGTPQSLHF
V gene: TRBV9; J gene: TRBJ1-2; clone size: few; D gene: NA; CDR3 DNA: TGTGCCAGCAGCGTAGCAGGGGATAATGGCTACACCTTC; CDR3 protein: CASSVAGDNGYTF
V gene: TRBV25-1; J gene: TRBJ2-7; clone size: NA; D gene: TRBD1; CDR3 DNA: TGTGCCAGCAGAGTGACAGGGGGCTACGAGCAGTACTTC; CDR3 protein: CASRVTGGYEQYF
V gene: TRBV11-3; J gene: TRBJ2-7; clone size: few; D gene: TRBD2; CDR3 DNA: TGTGCCAGCAGCTTAGAGGCGGGGGACGAGCAGTACTTC; CDR3 protein: CASSLEAGDEQYF
V gene: TRBV9; J gene: TRBJ1-2; clone size: NA; D gene: TRBD1; CDR3 DNA: TGTGCCAGCAGCACCCTGGACAGGGCCAACTATGGCTACACCTTC; CDR3 protein: CASSTLDRANYGYTF